One and the same sample provided the 21 T cell receptor beta chains below, sequenced in a study of T-cell memory formation after mild COVID-19. TCRdb used MiXCR to reprocess the 5' RACE reads, holding one entry per CDR3 protein. The sample records about 400,000 distinct CDR3 sequences, more than 15% being singletons. The specimen sequenced was PBMCs or a T cell subset sorted from them (not recorded which). Receptor source: a young man who had mild COVID-19 (a few samples of this study predate the infection). Cell type and time point are not known.

The chain couples TRBV7-2 to TRBJ1-3; possibly TRBD1 for D (6 bases). Trimming pared 5 bases from V and 0 bases from J, leaving 11 bases between. The CDR3 has 15 residues. Germline assignment: CDR1 SGHTA and CDR2 FQGNSA. CDR3 nucleotides: TGTGCCAGCAGCCCAGACAGGAACTCTGGAAACACCATATATTTT. Translation gives CASSPDRNSGNTIYF. Based on the CDR3 plus reference TRBV7-2 and TRBJ1-3, the full variable domain is GAGVSQSPSNKVTEKGKDVELRCDPISGHTALYWYRQSLGQGLEFLIYFQGNSAPDKSGLPSDRFSAERTGGSVSTLTIQRTQQEDSAVYLCASSPDRNSGNTIYFGEGSWLTVV.

This clonotype was counted a few times. The chain recombines TRBV7-9 with TRBJ1-5; D is ambiguous. V lost 6 bases, J lost 7 bases, and 10 bases lay in between. Germline V gene sequence: CDR1 SEHNR, CDR2 FQNEAQ (reference sequence). The CDR3 loop spans 12 amino acids. This CDR3 is CASSLKSQPQHF. CDR3 nucleotides: TGTGCCAGCAGTCTCAAGTCCCAGCCCCAGCATTTT.

This clonotype was picked up a small number of times. This chain connects TRBV12-3 or TRBV12-4 to TRBJ1-6; D unresolved. This CDR3 comprises 13 residues. V lost 8 bases to trimming and J lost 8 bases, with 13 bases between them. The CDR3 nucleotides read TGTGCCAGCGCCCAGAGGGCTGATTCACCCCTCCACTTT. Translation gives CASAQRADSPLHF.

This clonotype was observed at least ten times. The chain couples TRBV4-1 to TRBJ2-3, with 9 nucleotides matching TRBD2. J gave up 2 bases and V 2 bases, and 11 bases lay outside the gene matches. Germline CDR1 reads MGHRA; CDR2 reads YSYEKL. CDR3 length: 18 amino acids. The CDR3 is CASSQLPGLASTTDTQYF. The CDR3 nucleotides are TGCGCCAGCAGCCAACTTCCGGGACTAGCATCCACCACAGATACGCAGTATTTT.

The chain couples TRBV5-1 to TRBJ1-4; D gene uncertain. CDR1 SGHRS and CDR2 YFSETQ come from the germline V gene. The CDR3 has 14 amino acids. Trimming pared 1 base from V and 0 bases from J, leaving 4 bases between. The CDR3 DNA sequence: TGCGCCAGCAGCTTGAAGACAACTAATGAAAAACTGTTTTTT. Its protein is CASSLKTTNEKLFF.

This chain connects TRBV12-3 or TRBV12-4 to TRBJ2-7, with 9 bases identical to TRBD2. CDR3 length equals 15 residues. V dropped 6 bases and J dropped 0; count of bases not matched to a gene: 6. CDR3 DNA sequence: TGTGCCAGCAGACCCGGACTAGCGCTCTCCTACGAGCAGTACTTC. This codes for CASRPGLALSYEQYF.

This clonotype showed up many times. This rearrangement joins TRBV5-6 to TRBJ2-1; 7 bases are a match to TRBD1. The germline V gene has CDR1 SGHDT and CDR2 YYEEEE. CDR3 length equals 15 residues. Unmatched junction bases numbered 7, after V lost 5 bases and J lost 2 bases. This chain's CDR3 is CASRGYRGPYNEQFF. CDR3 DNA: TGTGCCAGCAGGGGCTACAGGGGCCCCTACAATGAGCAGTTCTTC.

The chain recombines TRBV5-1 with TRBJ2-1; D remains unclear. Trimming removed 0 bases from V and 0 bases from J, with 10 bases in between. CDR3 length: 16 residues. Germline lookup yields CDR1 SGHRS and CDR2 YFSETQ. Here the CDR3 reads CASSLDLTSSYNEQFF. The CDR3, as DNA: TGCGCCAGCAGCTTGGATCTCACAAGCTCCTACAATGAGCAGTTCTTC.

The V call is TRBV11-2, the J call TRBJ1-1; perhaps TRBD1 as D (5 bases). Germline CDR1 SGHAT, CDR2 FQNNGV. The CDR3 has 10 residues. Trimming cost V 4 bases and J 8 bases, with 5 bases left between them. The CDR3 bases are TGTGCCAGCAGCTCAGGGGAAGCTTTCTTT. As protein: CASSSGEAFF.

The table lists this clonotype with a few counts. The rearrangement uses TRBV5-1 and TRBJ2-5; 9 bases map to TRBD2. Germline CDR1 and CDR2: SGHRS and YFSETQ. With 7 bases clipped from V and 5 bases from J, the junction kept 9 bases outside the gene matches. The CDR3 length is 14 residues. The CDR3 region is CASYGGGALETQYF. For the CDR3, the DNA is TGCGCCAGCTACGGCGGGGGGGCCCTGGAGACCCAGTACTTC.

V usage is TRBV15 and J usage is TRBJ2-2, with D possibly matching TRBD2 (5 bases). Trimming took off 4 bases at V and 4 bases at J, with 19 bases between the two ends. Looked up from germline, CDR1 is LNHNV and CDR2 is YYDKDF (reference sequence). This CDR3 spans 17 amino acids. The CDR3 here is CATSTNGPGSGTGELFF. CDR3 coding DNA: TGTGCCACCAGCACTAATGGTCCGGGGTCGGGCACCGGGGAGCTGTTTTTT.

The table lists this clonotype with a few counts. The chain carries TRBV7-8 and TRBJ2-2, with D uncertain. The V gene's germline CDR1 is SGHVS and CDR2 FQNEAQ. V was clipped by 4 bases and J by 0 bases, with 9 bases between them. The CDR3 runs 15 residues. The CDR3 reads CASSSSHTNTGELFF. As DNA, the CDR3 is TGTGCCAGCAGCTCTTCACATACGAACACCGGGGAGCTGTTTTTT.

This clonotype was counted only a few times. The chain couples TRBV28 to TRBJ2-1; D unclear. Trimming left V 3 bases short and J 12 bases short, with 12 bases between. This CDR3 spans 12 amino acids. In germline, CDR1 is MDHEN, CDR2 SYDVKM. CDR3 protein: CASSFNPRRQFF. DNA of the CDR3: TGTGCCAGCAGTTTCAATCCGAGACGGCAGTTCTTC. Supplemented by reference TRBV28 and TRBJ2-1, the full variable domain reads DVKVTQSSRYLVKRTGEKVFLECVQDMDHENMFWYRQDPGLGLRLIYFSYDVKMKEKGDIPEGYSVSREKKERFSLILESASTNQTSMYLCASSFNPRRQFFGPGTRLTVL.

The chain employs TRBV15 and TRBJ1-5; 8 bases fit TRBD1. V shed 0 bases, J shed 2 bases, and the junction held 0 bases outside the gene matches. The CDR3 consists of 15 residues. Germline CDR1 reads LNHNV; CDR2 reads YYDKDF (reference sequence). CDR3 sequence reads: CATSREGQGNQPQHF. DNA for the CDR3: TGTGCCACCAGCAGAGAGGGACAGGGCAATCAGCCCCAGCATTTT.

This clonotype was observed a handful of times. The V and J genes are TRBV6-2 or TRBV6-3 and TRBJ2-2; no clear D. The CDR3 loop spans 15 amino acids. Germline V lookup: CDR1 MNHEY, CDR2 SVGEGT. Trimming removed 7 bases from V and 2 bases from J, with 14 bases in between. The CDR3 loop is CASKEHALNTGELFF. CDR3 DNA: TGTGCCAGCAAGGAACACGCTCTTAACACCGGGGAGCTGTTTTTT.

V gene TRBV20-1 combines with J gene TRBJ1-2, with 7 bases aligning to TRBD1. The V and J ends lost 0 bases and 6 bases, in that order; junction bases with no gene match: 16. Germline V gene sequence: CDR1 DFQATT, CDR2 SNEGSKA (reference sequence). CDR3 size: 17 residues. The DNA of the CDR3 is TGCAGTGCTAGAGATTTCAGGGACAGAGAGGGGCATAATGGCTACACCTTC. This sequence encodes CSARDFRDREGHNGYTF.

The rearrangement links TRBV12-3 or TRBV12-4 to TRBJ1-2, with D possibly matching TRBD1 (5 bases). The ends were cut back, 7 bases at V and 8 bases at J, with 14 bases in the middle. CDR3 length: 12 amino acids. CDR3 loop: CASIDQGDGYTF. The CDR3 DNA follows: TGTGCCAGCATCGACCAAGGGGACGGCTACACCTTC.

This chain connects TRBV3-1 to TRBJ2-5, with 7 bases that match TRBD2. Germline V gene sequence: CDR1 LGHDT, CDR2 YNNKEL (reference sequence). The V gene end was trimmed by 4 bases and the J gene end by 1 base; junction bases not matched to a gene: 3. The CDR3 is 14 amino acids. The CDR3 protein is CASSRPSGQETQYF. CDR3 sequence (DNA): TGTGCCAGCAGCCGGCCTAGCGGCCAAGAGACCCAGTACTTC.

The V gene is TRBV27, the J gene TRBJ1-5, with D uncertain. Germline CDR1 reads MNHEY; CDR2 reads SMNVEV (reference sequence). This CDR3 is built from 11 residues. The CDR3 DNA sequence: TGTGTACGGACGGGCAATCAGCCCCAGCATTTT. Its protein product is CVRTGNQPQHF.

The chain combines TRBV9 with TRBJ2-3, with 8 bases matching TRBD1. Trimming cost V 7 bases and J 5 bases; bases outside gene matches: 12. Germline CDR1 and CDR2: SGDLS and YYNGEE. There are 15 residues in the CDR3. The CDR3 DNA sequence: TGTGCCAGCTCCCGGACAGGGATTTTAGTAGATACGCAGTATTTT. Residues: CASSRTGILVDTQYF.

This clonotype was observed a few times. The chain couples TRBV2 to TRBJ1-2; D ambiguous. This CDR3 is 12 amino acids long. The V and J ends lost 4 bases and 7 bases respectively, with 10 bases between them. CDR1 and CDR2 (germline): SNHLY, FYNNEI. The CDR3 region has the DNA TGTGCCAGCAGTGTTTCCGGGCCTGGCTACACCTTC. Protein: CASSVSGPGYTF.